This TCR beta chain was observed in a study of graft-versus-host responses after intestinal transplantation. Graft specimens yielded both intraepithelial and lamina propria lymphocytes. Some clones are missing from TCRdb's copy, which holds only in-frame ones; the method was immunoSEQ multiplex PCR. The top ten clones hold 3% to 4% of a sample with some 15,000 clones, over 75% of them seen once. The ends lost 0 bases at V and 4 bases at J; junction bases unmatched: 5. The CDR3 runs to 15 residues. Germline CDR1 reads SGDLS; CDR2 reads YYNGEE. The chain recombines TRBV9 with TRBJ2-3; 7 bases align to TRBD2. This receptor was obtained from a human patient who received an intestinal transplant, so some T cells may come from the graft donor. Sequencing was performed on ileum tissue, taken just under 28 days after intestinal transplant. CDR3 in amino acids: CASSVAASGSDTQYF. The CDR3 DNA sequence: TGTGCCAGCAGCGTAGCGGCTAGCGGCTCAGATACGCAGTATTTT. The variable domain in full, completed from reference TRBV9 and TRBJ2-3, reads DSGVTQTPKHLITATGQRVTLRCSPRSGDLSVYWYQQSLDQGLQFLIQYYNGEERAKGNILERFSAQQFPDLHSELNLSSLELGDSALYFCASSVAASGSDTQYFGPGTRLTVL.